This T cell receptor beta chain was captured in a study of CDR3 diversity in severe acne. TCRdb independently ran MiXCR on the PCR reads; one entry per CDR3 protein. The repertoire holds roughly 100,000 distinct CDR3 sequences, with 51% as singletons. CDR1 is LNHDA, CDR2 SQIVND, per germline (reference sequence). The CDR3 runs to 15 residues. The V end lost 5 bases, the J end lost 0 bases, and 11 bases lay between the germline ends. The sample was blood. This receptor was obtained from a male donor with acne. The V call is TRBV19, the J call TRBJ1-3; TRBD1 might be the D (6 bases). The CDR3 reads CASSDTGSSGNTIYF. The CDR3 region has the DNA TGTGCCAGTAGTGATACAGGGTCCTCTGGAAACACCATATATTTT.